The T cell receptor (beta chain) described here comes from a study of T cell responses to AZD1222 COVID-19 vaccine. For the study at large: Investigators merged groups given second doses at roughly 4 or roughly 12 weeks.

Profiling relied on immunoSEQ multiplex PCR, and the TCRdb table lists in-frame clones only, not all of them. The sample includes approximately 100,000 clones, just under 90% of them seen just once. In this sample, this clone turned up a few times. V was pared by 4 bases and J by 7 bases, with 7 bases between. This CDR3 contains 11 residues. Germline V gene data show CDR1 as MNHEY and CDR2 as SVGAGI. The TCR was taken from an adult in good health. The chain employs TRBV6-5 and TRBJ1-1; unclear D gene. The sequencing used peripheral blood, collected on day 0 of AZD1222 vaccination. The CDR3 sequence: CASSSHYEAFF. Written as DNA, the CDR3 is TGTGCCAGCAGTTCCCACTATGAAGCTTTCTTT.